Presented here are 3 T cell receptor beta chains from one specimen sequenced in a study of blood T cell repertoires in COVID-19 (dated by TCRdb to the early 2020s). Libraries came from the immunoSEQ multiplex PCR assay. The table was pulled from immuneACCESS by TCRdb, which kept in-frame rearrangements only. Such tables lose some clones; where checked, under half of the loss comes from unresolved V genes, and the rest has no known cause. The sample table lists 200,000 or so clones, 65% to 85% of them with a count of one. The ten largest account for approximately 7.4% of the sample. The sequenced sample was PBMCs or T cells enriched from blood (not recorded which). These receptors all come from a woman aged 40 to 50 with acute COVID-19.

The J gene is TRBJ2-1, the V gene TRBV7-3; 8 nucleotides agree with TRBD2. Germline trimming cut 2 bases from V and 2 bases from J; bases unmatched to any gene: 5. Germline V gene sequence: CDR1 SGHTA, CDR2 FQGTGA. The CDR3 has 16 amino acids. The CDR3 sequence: CASSLDPAGAYNEQFF. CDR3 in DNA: TGTGCCAGCAGCTTAGATCCAGCGGGAGCCTACAATGAGCAGTTCTTC.

CDR3 in DNA: TGCGCCAGCAGTGGAATCGACAGGTTTTATGGCTACACCTTC. It codes for CASSGIDRFYGYTF. The rearrangement uses TRBV10-1 and TRBJ1-2, with D possibly being TRBD1 (6 bases). Germline V lookup: CDR1 WNHNN, CDR2 SYGVQD (reference sequence). With 4 bases removed from V and 5 bases from J, the gap between germline ends came to 14 bases. The length of the CDR3 is 14 residues.

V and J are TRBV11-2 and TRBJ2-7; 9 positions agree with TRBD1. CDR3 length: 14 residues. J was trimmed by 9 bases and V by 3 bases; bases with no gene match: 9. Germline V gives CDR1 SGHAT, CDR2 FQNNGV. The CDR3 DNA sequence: TGTGCCAGCAGCTTTGGGACAGGGCCTTTTGTGCAGTACTTC. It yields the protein CASSFGTGPFVQYF. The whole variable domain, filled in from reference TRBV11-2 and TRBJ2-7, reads EAGVAQSPRYKIIEKRQSVAFWCNPISGHATLYWYQQILGQGPKLLIQFQNNGVVDDSQLPKDRFSAERLKGVDSTLKIQPAKLEDSAVYLCASSFGTGPFVQYFGPGTRLTVT.